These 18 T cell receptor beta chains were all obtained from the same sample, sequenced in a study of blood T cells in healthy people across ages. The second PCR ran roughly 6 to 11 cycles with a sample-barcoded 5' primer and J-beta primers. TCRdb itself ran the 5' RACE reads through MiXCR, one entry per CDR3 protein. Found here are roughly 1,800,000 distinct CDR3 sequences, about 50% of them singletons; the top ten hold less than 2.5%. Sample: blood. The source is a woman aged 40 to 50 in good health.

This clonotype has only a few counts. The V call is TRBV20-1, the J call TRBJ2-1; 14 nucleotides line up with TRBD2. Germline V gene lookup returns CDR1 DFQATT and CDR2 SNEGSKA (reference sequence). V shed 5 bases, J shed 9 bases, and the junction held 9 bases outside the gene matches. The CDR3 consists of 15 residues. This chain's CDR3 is CSAPATSGGVGEQFF. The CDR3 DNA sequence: TGCAGTGCTCCGGCGACTAGCGGGGGGGTGGGTGAGCAGTTCTTC.

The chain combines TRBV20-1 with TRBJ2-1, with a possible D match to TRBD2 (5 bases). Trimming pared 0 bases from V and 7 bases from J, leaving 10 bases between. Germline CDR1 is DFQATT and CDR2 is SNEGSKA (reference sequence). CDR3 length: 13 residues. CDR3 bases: TGCAGTGCTAGAGATGGGCTAGCTAATGAGCAGTTCTTC. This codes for CSARDGLANEQFF.

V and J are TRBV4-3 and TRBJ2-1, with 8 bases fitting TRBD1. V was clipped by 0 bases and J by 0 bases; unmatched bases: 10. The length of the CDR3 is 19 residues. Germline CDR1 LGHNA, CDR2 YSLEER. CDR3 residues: CASSQDHSGGLPSYNEQFF. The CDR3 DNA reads TGCGCCAGCAGCCAAGATCATTCAGGGGGCCTTCCCTCCTACAATGAGCAGTTCTTC.

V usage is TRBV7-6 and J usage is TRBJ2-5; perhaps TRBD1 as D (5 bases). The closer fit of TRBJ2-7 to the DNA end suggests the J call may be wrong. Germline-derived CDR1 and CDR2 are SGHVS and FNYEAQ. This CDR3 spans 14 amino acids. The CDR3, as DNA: TGTGCCAGCAGCTCGATGGGGCAGTACCACGAGCAGTACTTC. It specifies CASSSMGQYHEQYF.

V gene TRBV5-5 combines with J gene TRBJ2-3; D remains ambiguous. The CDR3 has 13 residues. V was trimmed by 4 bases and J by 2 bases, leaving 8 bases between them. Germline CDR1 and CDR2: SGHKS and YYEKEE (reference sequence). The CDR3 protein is CASSVVATDTQYF. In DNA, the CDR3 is TGTGCCAGCAGCGTGGTAGCCACAGATACGCAGTATTTT. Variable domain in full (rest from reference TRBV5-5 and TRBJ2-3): DAGVTQSPTHLIKTRGQQVTLRCSPISGHKSVSWYQQVLGQGPQFIFQYYEKEERGRGNFPDRFSARQFPNYSSELNVNALLLGDSALYLCASSVVATDTQYFGPGTRLTVL.

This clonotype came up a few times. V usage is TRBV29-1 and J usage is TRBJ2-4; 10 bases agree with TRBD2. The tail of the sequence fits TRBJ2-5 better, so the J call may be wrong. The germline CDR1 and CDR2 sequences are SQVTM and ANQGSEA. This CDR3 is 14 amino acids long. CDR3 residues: CSGRLAGRWETQYF. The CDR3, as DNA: TGCAGCGGCCGACTAGCGGGCCGGTGGGAGACCCAGTACTTC.

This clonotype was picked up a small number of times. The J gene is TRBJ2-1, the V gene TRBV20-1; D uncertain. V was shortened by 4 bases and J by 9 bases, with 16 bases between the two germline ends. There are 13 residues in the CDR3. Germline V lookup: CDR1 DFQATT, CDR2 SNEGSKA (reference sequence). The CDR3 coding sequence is TGCAGTGCTATAGGACCCACCGACGGTGAGCAGTTCTTC. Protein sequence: CSAIGPTDGEQFF.

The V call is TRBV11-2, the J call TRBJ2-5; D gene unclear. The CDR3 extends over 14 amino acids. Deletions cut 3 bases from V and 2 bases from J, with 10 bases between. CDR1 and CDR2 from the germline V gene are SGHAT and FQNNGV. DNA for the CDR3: TGTGCCAGCAGCTTCGCCATGACTCAAGAGACCCAGTACTTC. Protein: CASSFAMTQETQYF.

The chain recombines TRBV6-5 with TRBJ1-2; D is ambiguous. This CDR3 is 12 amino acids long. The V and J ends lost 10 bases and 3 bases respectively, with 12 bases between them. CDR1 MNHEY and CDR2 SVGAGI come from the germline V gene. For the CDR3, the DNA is TGTGCCACCCGAACGGAGGACTATGGCTACACCTTC. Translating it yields CATRTEDYGYTF.

The CDR3, as DNA: TGTGCCAGCGCGGGGTCAAGGACAGGGACTTTCTCCTACGAGCAGTACTTC. Its translation is CASAGSRTGTFSYEQYF. The V and J genes are TRBV6-1 and TRBJ2-7; 8 bases are a match to TRBD1. The CDR3 loop spans 17 amino acids. The V segment lost 8 bases and the J segment 0 bases; nucleotides outside the gene matches: 15. CDR1 and CDR2 from the germline V gene are MNHNS and SASEGT.

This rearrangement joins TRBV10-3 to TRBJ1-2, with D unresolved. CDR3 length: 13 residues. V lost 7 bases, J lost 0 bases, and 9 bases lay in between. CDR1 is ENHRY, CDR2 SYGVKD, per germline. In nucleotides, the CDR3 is TGTGCCATCACGCAGGAAGCTAACTATGGCTACACCTTC. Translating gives CAITQEANYGYTF.

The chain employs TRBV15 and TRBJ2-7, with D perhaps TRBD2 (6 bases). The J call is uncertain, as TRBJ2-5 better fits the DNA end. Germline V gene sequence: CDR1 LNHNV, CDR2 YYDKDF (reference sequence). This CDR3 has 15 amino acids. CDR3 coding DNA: TGTGCCACCAGCAGAAGGTTGGGAGGCCAAGAGACCCAGTACTTC. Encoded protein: CATSRRLGGQETQYF.

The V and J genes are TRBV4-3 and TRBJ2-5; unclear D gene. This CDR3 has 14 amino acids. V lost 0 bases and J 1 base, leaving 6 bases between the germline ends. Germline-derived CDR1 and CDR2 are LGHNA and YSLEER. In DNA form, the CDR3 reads TGCGCCAGCAGCCAAGAATGGGCCCAAGAGACCCAGTACTTC. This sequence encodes CASSQEWAQETQYF.

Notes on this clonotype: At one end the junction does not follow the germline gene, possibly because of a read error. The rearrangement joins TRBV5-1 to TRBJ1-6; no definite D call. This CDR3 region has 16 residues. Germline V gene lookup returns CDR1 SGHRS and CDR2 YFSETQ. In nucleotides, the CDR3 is TGCGCCGGCAGCATACTGTCCAGGAATGAGGATTCACCCCTCCACTTT. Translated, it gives CAGSILSRNEDSPLHF.

CDR3 in amino acids: CSALRAGGREQFF. Here the CDR3 DNA reads TGCAGTGCCCTTCGGGCAGGGGGCAGGGAGCAGTTCTTC. This sequence joins TRBV20-1 and TRBJ2-1, with TRBD1 matching 8 bases. Germline V gene data show CDR1 as DFQATT and CDR2 as SNEGSKA (reference sequence). CDR3 size: 13 residues. With 6 bases clipped from V and 10 bases from J, the junction kept 11 bases outside the gene matches.

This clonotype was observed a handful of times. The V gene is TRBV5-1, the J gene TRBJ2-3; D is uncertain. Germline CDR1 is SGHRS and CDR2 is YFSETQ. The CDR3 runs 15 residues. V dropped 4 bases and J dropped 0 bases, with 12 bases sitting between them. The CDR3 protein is CASSPGSPSTDTQYF. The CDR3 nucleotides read TGCGCCAGCAGCCCGGGCAGTCCTAGCACAGATACGCAGTATTTT. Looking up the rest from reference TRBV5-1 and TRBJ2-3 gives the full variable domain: KAGVTQTPRYLIKTRGQQVTLSCSPISGHRSVSWYQQTPGQGLQFLFEYFSETQRNKGNFPGRFSGRQFSNSRSEMNVSTLELGDSALYLCASSPGSPSTDTQYFGPGTRLTVL.

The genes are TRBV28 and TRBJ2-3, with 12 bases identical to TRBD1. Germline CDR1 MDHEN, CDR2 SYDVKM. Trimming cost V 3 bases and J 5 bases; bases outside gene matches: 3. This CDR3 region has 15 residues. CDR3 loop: CASSFRDRGRDTQYF. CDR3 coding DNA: TGTGCCAGCAGTTTTCGGGACAGGGGGCGAGATACGCAGTATTTT.

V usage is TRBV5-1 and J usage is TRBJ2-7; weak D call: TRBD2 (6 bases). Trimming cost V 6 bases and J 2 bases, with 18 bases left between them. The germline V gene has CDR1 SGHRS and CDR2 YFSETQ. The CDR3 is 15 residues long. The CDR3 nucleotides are TGCGCCAGCATCGGGGGACTCCAAAACCCCTACGAGCAGTACTTC. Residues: CASIGGLQNPYEQYF.